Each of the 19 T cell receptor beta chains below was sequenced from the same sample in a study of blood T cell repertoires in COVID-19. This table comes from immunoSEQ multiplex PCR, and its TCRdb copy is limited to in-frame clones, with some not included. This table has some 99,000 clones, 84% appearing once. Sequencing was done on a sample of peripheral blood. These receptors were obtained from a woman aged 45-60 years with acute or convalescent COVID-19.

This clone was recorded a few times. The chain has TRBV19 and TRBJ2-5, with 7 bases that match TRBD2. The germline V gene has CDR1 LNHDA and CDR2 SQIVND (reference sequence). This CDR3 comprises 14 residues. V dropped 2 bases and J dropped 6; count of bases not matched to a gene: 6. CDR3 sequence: CASSISRGGKTQYF. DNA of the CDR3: TGTGCCAGTAGTATATCAAGGGGAGGGAAGACCCAGTACTTC. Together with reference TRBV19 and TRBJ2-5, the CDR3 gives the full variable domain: DGGITQSPKYLFRKEGQNVTLSCEQNLNHDAMYWYRQDPGQGLRLIYYSQIVNDFQKGDIAEGYSVSREKKESFPLTVTSAQKNPTAFYLCASSISRGGKTQYFGPGTRLLVL.

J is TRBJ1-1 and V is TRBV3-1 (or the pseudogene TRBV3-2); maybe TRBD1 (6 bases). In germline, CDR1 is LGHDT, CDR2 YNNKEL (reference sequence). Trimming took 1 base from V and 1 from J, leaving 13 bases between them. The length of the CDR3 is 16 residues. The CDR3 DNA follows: TGTGCCAGCAGCCAAGGGCCGACAGGCTCGAACACTGAAGCTTTCTTT. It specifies CASSQGPTGSNTEAFF.

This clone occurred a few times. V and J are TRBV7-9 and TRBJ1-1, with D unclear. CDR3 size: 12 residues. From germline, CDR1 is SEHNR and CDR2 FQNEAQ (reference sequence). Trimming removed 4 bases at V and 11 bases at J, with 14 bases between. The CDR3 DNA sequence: TGTGCCAGCAGCTCGGGAGACCGGCGGGCTTTCTTT. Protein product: CASSSGDRRAFF.

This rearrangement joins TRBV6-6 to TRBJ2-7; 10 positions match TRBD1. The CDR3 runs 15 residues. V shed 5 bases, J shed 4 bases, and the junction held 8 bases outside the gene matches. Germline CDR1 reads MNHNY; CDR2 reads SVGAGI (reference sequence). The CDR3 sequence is CASSLRDRGLYEQYF. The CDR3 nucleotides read TGTGCCAGCAGTCTCCGGGACAGGGGTCTGTACGAGCAGTACTTC.

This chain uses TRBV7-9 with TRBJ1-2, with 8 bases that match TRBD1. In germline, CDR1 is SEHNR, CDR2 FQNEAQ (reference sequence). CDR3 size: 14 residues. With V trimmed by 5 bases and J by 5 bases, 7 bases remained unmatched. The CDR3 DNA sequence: TGTGCCAGCAGCCGCCTGGACAGGGATTATGGCTACACCTTC. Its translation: CASSRLDRDYGYTF.

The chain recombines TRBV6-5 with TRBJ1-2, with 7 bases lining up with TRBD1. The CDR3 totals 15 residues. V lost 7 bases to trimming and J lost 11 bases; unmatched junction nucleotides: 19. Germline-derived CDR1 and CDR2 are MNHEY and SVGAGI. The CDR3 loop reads CASTKGIQPGQRYTF. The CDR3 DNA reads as TGTGCCAGCACAAAGGGGATTCAGCCGGGACAGAGGTACACCTTC.

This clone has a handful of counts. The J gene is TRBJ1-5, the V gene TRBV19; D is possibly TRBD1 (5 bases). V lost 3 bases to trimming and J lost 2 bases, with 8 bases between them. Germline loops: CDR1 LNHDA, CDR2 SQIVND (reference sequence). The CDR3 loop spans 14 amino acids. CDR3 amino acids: CASSIETGNQPQHF. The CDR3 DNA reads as TGTGCCAGTAGTATTGAGACAGGCAATCAGCCCCAGCATTTT.

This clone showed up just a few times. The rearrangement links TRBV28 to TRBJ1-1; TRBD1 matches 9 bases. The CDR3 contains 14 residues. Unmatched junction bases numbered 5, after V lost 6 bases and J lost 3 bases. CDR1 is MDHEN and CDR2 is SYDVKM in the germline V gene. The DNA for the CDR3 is TGTGCCAGCAGCCCGGGACAGGGTGACACTGAAGCTTTCTTT. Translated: CASSPGQGDTEAFF.

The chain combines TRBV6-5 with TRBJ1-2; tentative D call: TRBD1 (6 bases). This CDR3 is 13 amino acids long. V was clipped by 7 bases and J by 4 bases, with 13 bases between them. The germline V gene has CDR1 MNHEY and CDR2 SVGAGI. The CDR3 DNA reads TGTGCCAGCACCAACCAGGGGCCCTATGGCTACACCTTC. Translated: CASTNQGPYGYTF.

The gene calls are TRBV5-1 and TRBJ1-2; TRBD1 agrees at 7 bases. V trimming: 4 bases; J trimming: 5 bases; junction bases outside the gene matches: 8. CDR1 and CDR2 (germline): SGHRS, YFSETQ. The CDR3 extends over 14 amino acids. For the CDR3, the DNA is TGCGCCAGCAGCCCCGGGACAGAGTCTTATGGCTACACCTTC. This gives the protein CASSPGTESYGYTF.

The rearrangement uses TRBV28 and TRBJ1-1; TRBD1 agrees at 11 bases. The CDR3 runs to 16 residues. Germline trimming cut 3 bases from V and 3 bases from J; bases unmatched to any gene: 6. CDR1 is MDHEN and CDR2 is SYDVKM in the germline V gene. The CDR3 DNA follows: TGTGCCAGCAGTTTGGCCCGGACAGGGGGCTACACTGAAGCTTTCTTT. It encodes CASSLARTGGYTEAFF.

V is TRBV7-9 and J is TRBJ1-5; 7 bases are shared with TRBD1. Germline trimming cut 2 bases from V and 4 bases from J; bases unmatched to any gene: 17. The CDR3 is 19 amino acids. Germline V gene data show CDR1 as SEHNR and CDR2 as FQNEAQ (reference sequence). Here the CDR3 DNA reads TGTGCCAGCAGCTTAAGGGGGCCTGGACAGGAGACTGGAAATCAGCCCCAGCATTTT. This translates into CASSLRGPGQETGNQPQHF.

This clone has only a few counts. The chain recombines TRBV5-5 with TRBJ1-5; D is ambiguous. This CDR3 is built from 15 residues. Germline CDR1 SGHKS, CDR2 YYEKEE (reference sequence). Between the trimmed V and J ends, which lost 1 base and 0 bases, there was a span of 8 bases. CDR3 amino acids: CASSLTSYSNQPQHF. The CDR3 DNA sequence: TGTGCCAGCAGCTTGACTTCATATAGCAATCAGCCCCAGCATTTT.

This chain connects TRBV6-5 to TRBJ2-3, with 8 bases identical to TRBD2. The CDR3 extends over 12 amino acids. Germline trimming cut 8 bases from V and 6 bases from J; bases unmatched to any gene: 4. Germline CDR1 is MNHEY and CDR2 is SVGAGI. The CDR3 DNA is TGTGCCAGCCGGACTAGCTTCGATACGCAGTATTTT. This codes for CASRTSFDTQYF.

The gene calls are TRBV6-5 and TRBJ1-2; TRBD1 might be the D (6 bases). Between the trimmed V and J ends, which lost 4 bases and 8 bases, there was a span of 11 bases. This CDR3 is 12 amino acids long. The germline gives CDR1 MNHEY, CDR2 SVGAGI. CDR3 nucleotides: TGTGCCAGCAGTTCGCACAGGGTCGGCTACACCTTC. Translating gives CASSSHRVGYTF.

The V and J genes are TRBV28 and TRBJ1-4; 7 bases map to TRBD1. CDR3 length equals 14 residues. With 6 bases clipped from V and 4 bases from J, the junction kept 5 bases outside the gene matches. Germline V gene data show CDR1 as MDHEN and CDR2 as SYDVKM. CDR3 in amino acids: CASRRGQVNEKLFF. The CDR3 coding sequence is TGTGCCAGCAGGAGAGGACAGGTTAATGAAAAACTGTTTTTT. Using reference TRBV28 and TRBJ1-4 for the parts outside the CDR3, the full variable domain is DVKVTQSSRYLVKRTGEKVFLECVQDMDHENMFWYRQDPGLGLRLIYFSYDVKMKEKGDIPEGYSVSREKKERFSLILESASTNQTSMYLCASRRGQVNEKLFFGSGTQLSVL.

The CDR3 region is CASSVAGTSGGGDTQYF. CDR3 bases: TGTGCCAGCAGCGTAGCAGGGACTAGCGGGGGGGGAGATACGCAGTATTTT. The chain carries TRBV9 and TRBJ2-3; 16 positions match TRBD2. Trimming took 0 bases from V and 5 from J; bases not matched to a gene: 3. The CDR3 length is 17 residues. Germline V gene sequence: CDR1 SGDLS, CDR2 YYNGEE.

CDR3 bases: TGTGCCAGCAATGGACAGGGGTCTCTTTCTGGAAACACCATATATTTT. Its translation: CASNGQGSLSGNTIYF. The chain recombines TRBV2 with TRBJ1-3; 9 nucleotides agree with TRBD1. Trimming took 7 bases from V and 1 from J; bases not matched to a gene: 8. The CDR3 loop spans 16 amino acids. CDR1 is SNHLY, CDR2 FYNNEI, per germline.

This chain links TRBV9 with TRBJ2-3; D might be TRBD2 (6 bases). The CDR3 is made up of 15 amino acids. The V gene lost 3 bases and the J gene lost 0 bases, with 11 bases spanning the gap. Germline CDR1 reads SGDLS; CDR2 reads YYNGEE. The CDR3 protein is CASSEWDFSTDTQYF. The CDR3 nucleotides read TGTGCCAGCAGCGAATGGGACTTCAGCACAGATACGCAGTATTTT.